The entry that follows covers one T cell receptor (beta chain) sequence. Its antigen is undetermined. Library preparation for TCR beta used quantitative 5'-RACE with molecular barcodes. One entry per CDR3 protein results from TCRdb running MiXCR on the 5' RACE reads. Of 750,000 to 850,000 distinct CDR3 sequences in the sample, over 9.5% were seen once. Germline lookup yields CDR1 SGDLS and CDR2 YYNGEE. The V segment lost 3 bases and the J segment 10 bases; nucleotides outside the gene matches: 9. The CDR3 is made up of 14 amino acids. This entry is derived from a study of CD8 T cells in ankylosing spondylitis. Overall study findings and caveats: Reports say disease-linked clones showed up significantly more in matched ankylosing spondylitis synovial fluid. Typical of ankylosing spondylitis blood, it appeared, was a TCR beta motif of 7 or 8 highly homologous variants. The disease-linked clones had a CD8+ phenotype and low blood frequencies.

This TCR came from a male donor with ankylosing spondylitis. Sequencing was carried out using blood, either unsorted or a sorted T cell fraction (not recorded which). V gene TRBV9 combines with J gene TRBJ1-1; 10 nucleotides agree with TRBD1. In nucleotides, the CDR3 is TGTGCCAGCAGCGAGGGAGGGGGACAGGGGTCAGCTTTCTTT. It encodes CASSEGGGQGSAFF.